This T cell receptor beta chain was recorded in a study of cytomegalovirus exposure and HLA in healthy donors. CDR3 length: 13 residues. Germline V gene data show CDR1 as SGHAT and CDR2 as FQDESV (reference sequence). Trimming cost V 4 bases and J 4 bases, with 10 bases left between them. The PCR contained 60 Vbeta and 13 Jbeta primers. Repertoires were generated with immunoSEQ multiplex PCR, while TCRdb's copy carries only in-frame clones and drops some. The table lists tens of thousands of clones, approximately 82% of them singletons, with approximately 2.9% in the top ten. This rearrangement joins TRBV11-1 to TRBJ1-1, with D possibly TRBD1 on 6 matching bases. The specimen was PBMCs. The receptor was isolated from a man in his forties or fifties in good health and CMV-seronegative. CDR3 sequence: CASSSNRVTEAFF. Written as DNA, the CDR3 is TGTGCCAGCAGCTCGAACAGGGTCACTGAAGCTTTCTTT.